The present entry profiles one TCR beta chain with its context. As yet, its antigen is unknown. The CDR3 has 15 amino acids. V lost 1 base and J 1 base, leaving 11 bases between the germline ends. The germline V gene encodes CDR1 MNHEY and CDR2 SVGAGI. The sample belongs to a study of cytomegalovirus exposure and HLA in healthy donors. In the study overall: It was reported in a later analysis that the same platform had been used for the 120 or so validation repertoires as for the 550 to 700 first-cohort repertoires. Study conclusions and caveats: The study labeled fewer than 200 TCR beta chains cytomegalovirus-associated.

The method was immunoSEQ multiplex PCR; TCRdb's version includes in-frame clones alone and lacks a portion of them. This sample has approximately 170,000 clones, with about 90% found just once. The chain employs TRBV6-5 and TRBJ2-7; a possible D gene is TRBD2 (6 bases). The clonotype comes from a woman aged 18-29 years in good health and CMV-seropositive. Sequencing was performed on PBMCs. In DNA form, the CDR3 reads TGTGCCAGCAGTTACTTTCGGGGGATATCCTACGAGCAGTACTTC. It yields the protein CASSYFRGISYEQYF.